A selection of T cell receptor beta chains follows, all from one sample in a study of blood T cell repertoires in COVID-19. The assay was immunoSEQ multiplex PCR, and TCRdb's table has in-frame clones only and misses some. This table holds fewer than 250,000 clones, around 81% found once. The sample taken for sequencing was PBMCs or T cells enriched from blood (not recorded which). All receptors derive from a woman aged 35 to 49 with acute COVID-19. Both conserved end residues are part of each CDR3. D genes are given only for firm matches. Some rows have no size entry. The others give once, few or many, or a class for an expanded clone.

J,size,V,D,CDR3,DNA
TRBJ2-2,-,TRBV5-1,-,CASSLAIGNLNTGELFF,TGCGCCAGCAGCTTGGCAATCGGGAACCTGAACACCGGGGAGCTGTTTTTT
TRBJ2-7,-,TRBV27,TRBD1,CASSLIGTGAAYEQYF,TGTGCCAGCAGTTTAATTGGGACAGGGGCGGCCTACGAGCAGTACTTC
TRBJ2-2,-,TRBV10-3,-,CAISESPANTGELFF,TGTGCCATCAGTGAGTCCCCAGCGAACACCGGGGAGCTGTTTTTT
TRBJ2-3,-,TRBV4-3,-,CASSQDFGDTQYF,TGCGCCAGCAGCCAAGATTTCGGGGATACGCAGTATTTT
TRBJ1-1,many,TRBV7-3,TRBD1,CASSANSQGAGTEAFF,TGTGCCAGCAGCGCCAACTCTCAGGGGGCCGGCACTGAAGCTTTCTTT
TRBJ1-2,-,TRBV6-5,TRBD1,CASRTGTASGYTF,TGTGCCAGCAGAACCGGGACAGCCTCAGGCTACACCTTC
TRBJ2-5,once,TRBV19,TRBD1,CASSTGDRGVETQYF,TGTGCCAGTAGTACCGGGGACAGGGGGGTGGAGACCCAGTACTTC
TRBJ2-4,-,TRBV7-9,-,CASSTIGGENIQYF,TGTGCCAGCAGCACAATAGGCGGGGAAAACATTCAGTACTTC
TRBJ2-5,-,TRBV18,TRBD2,CASSPPRASGRTQETQYF,TGTGCCAGCTCACCACCGAGGGCTAGCGGGAGGACCCAAGAGACCCAGTACTTC
TRBJ2-1,-,TRBV27,-,CASSPLVRERSYNEQFF,TGTGCCAGCAGTCCCCTGGTCAGGGAAAGGTCCTACAATGAGCAGTTCTTC
TRBJ1-6,-,TRBV27,TRBD1,CASSLQGGWSPLHF,TGTGCCAGCAGCTTACAGGGGGGTTGGTCACCCCTCCACTTT
TRBJ1-1,few,TRBV3-1/TRBV3-2,TRBD1,CASNQGAGTEAFF,TGTGCCAGCAACCAGGGGGCAGGCACTGAAGCTTTCTTT
TRBJ2-5,-,TRBV15,TRBD2,CATSRELAGGGETQYF,TGTGCCACCAGCAGAGAACTAGCGGGAGGAGGAGAGACCCAGTACTTC
TRBJ1-1,-,TRBV19,-,CASSRGGNTEAFF,TGTGCCAGTAGTAGGGGGGGGAACACTGAAGCTTTCTTT
TRBJ1-2,many,TRBV6-2/TRBV6-3,-,CASSYSRVAIANYGYTF,TGTGCCAGCAGTTACTCGCGGGTTGCCATAGCTAACTATGGCTACACCTTC
TRBJ1-2,-,TRBV29-1,-,CSVLAGVGYTF,TGCAGCGTTCTGGCAGGGGTTGGCTACACCTTC
TRBJ2-5,-,TRBV6-5,-,CASSYSTQLKTQYF,TGTGCCAGCAGTTACTCGACTCAGCTAAAGACCCAGTACTTC
TRBJ2-1,-,TRBV5-1,TRBD2,CASSHRDRGTSGAYNEQFF,TGCGCCAGCAGCCACCGGGACAGGGGGACTAGCGGGGCCTACAATGAGCAGTTCTTC
TRBJ2-1,-,TRBV20-1,TRBD2,CSARAGTSQHNEQFF,TGCAGTGCTCGTGCCGGGACTAGCCAACACAATGAGCAGTTCTTC
TRBJ2-3,few,TRBV4-1,TRBD2,CASSQDPWTSGADTQYF,TGCGCCAGCAGCCAAGACCCCTGGACTAGTGGAGCAGATACGCAGTATTTT
TRBJ1-1,-,TRBV30,TRBD1,CAWSVIIGTAAFF,TGTGCCTGGAGTGTAATTATTGGGACAGCAGCTTTCTTT
TRBJ2-7,-,TRBV6-1,-,CASSEAITGIYEQYF,TGTGCCAGCAGTGAAGCGATTACAGGTATCTACGAGCAGTACTTC
TRBJ1-1,few,TRBV2,-,CASSELATRATEAFF,TGTGCCAGCAGTGAATTGGCAACCAGGGCCACTGAAGCTTTCTTT
TRBJ2-2,once,TRBV11-1,-,CASSVTERLNTGELFF,TGTGCCAGCAGCGTGACTGAGCGGTTGAACACCGGGGAGCTGTTTTTT
TRBJ2-1,-,TRBV15,TRBD2,CATSREGSASGINEQFF,TGTGCCACCAGCAGAGAAGGTTCGGCTAGCGGGATTAATGAGCAGTTCTTC
TRBJ1-1,-,TRBV11-2,TRBD1,CASSVHQGAVTEAFF,TGTGCCAGCAGCGTACACCAGGGGGCGGTCACTGAAGCTTTCTTT
TRBJ1-2,-,TRBV5-4,TRBD1,CASSLRQGSIYGYTF,TGTGCCAGCAGCTTGCGACAGGGGTCCATCTATGGCTACACCTTC
TRBJ1-6,-,TRBV27,-,CASSQSQGLSSPLHF,TGTGCCAGCAGTCAATCTCAGGGTTTGAGTTCACCCCTCCACTTT
TRBJ2-7,-,TRBV5-4,TRBD1,CASSYPRQGAQYEQYF,TGTGCCAGCAGCTACCCGAGACAGGGGGCTCAGTACGAGCAGTACTTC
TRBJ1-6,-,TRBV7-2,-,CASSLEGGSPLHF,TGTGCCAGCAGCTTAGAAGGGGGATCACCCCTCCACTTT
TRBJ2-1,-,TRBV12-5,-,CASGLVQPAYNEQFF,TGTGCTAGTGGTTTGGTCCAACCCGCGTACAATGAGCAGTTCTTC
TRBJ2-2,-,TRBV19,TRBD2,CASTVGSGGRTGELFF,TGTGCCAGTACTGTAGGTAGCGGGGGGCGCACCGGGGAGCTGTTTTTT
TRBJ2-3,once,TRBV14,TRBD2,CASSSGGSTDTQYF,TGTGCCAGCAGCTCGGGAGGGAGCACAGATACGCAGTATTTT
TRBJ1-6,-,TRBV11-2,TRBD1,CASSTGVLSPLHF,TGTGCCAGCAGCACAGGGGTCCTTTCACCCCTCCACTTT
TRBJ1-1,-,TRBV28,-,CASSLGGPNTEAFF,TGTGCCAGCAGTTTGGGTGGGCCGAACACTGAAGCTTTCTTT
TRBJ1-2,-,TRBV30,-,CALDSGGGYTF,TGTGCCTTGGACAGTGGGGGAGGCTACACCTTC
TRBJ1-2,-,TRBV19,-,CATKGGVNYGYTF,TGTGCCACCAAAGGGGGGGTTAACTATGGCTACACCTTC
TRBJ1-1,-,TRBV28,-,CASSLEGANTEAFF,TGTGCCAGCAGTTTGGAGGGTGCGAACACTGAAGCTTTCTTT
TRBJ1-2,-,TRBV12-3/TRBV12-4,-,CASTNRFYGYTF,TGTGCCAGCACCAACCGGTTCTATGGCTACACCTTC
TRBJ2-5,-,TRBV7-3,-,CASSPLGRARETQYF,TGTGCCAGCAGCCCCTTGGGCAGGGCGAGGGAGACCCAGTACTTC
TRBJ2-1,-,TRBV7-8,TRBD2,CASSLPHSGSLIDEQFF,TGTGCCAGCAGCTTACCCCACAGCGGGAGTCTAATCGATGAGCAGTTCTTC